A single sample gave rise to the 28 T cell receptor beta chains below, sequenced in a study of blood T cell repertoires in COVID-19. Some clones are missing from TCRdb's copy, which holds only in-frame ones; the method was immunoSEQ multiplex PCR. The sample has about 300,000 clones, about nine tenths seen once. Specimen: PBMCs or T cells enriched from blood (not recorded which). All receptors come from a young woman who had recovered from COVID-19.

This rearrangement joins TRBV5-5 to TRBJ2-7, with TRBD1 identical over 7 bases. Germline V gene sequence: CDR1 SGHKS, CDR2 YYEKEE (reference sequence). V was pared by 4 bases and J by 0 bases, with 7 bases of the junction left unmatched. This CDR3 has 15 residues. This CDR3 is CASSQTGTDSYEQYF. CDR3 DNA sequence: TGTGCCAGCAGCCAAACCGGGACAGACTCCTACGAGCAGTACTTC.

This chain links TRBV4-1 with TRBJ2-1; D remains unclear. CDR1 is MGHRA, CDR2 YSYEKL, per germline. V was trimmed by 5 bases and J by 9 bases, leaving 20 bases between them. CDR3 length: 15 residues. CDR3 sequence (DNA): TGCGCCAGCAGCACCCTATACGAAGTAAGTGGTGAGCAGTTCTTC. This encodes CASSTLYEVSGEQFF.

This clone appeared a few times. The chain has TRBV3-1 (or the pseudogene TRBV3-2) and TRBJ2-7; maybe TRBD1 (5 bases). The CDR3 is 15 residues long. V dropped 2 bases and J dropped 2 bases, with 13 bases sitting between them. CDR1 and CDR2 from the germline V gene are LGHDT and YNNKEL (reference sequence). The CDR3 DNA is TGTGCCAGCAGCCAAAGCCCAGGGCTTACCTACGAGCAGTACTTC. This sequence encodes CASSQSPGLTYEQYF.

The rearrangement joins TRBV5-8 to TRBJ1-1; TRBD1 agrees at 7 bases. This CDR3 spans 15 amino acids. V shed 0 bases, J shed 5 bases, and the junction held 7 bases outside the gene matches. Germline V gene data show CDR1 as SGHTS and CDR2 as YDEGEE. Here the CDR3 reads CASSLVGGARTEAFF. CDR3 DNA sequence: TGTGCCAGCAGCTTGGTAGGGGGCGCGAGGACTGAAGCTTTCTTT.

This chain joins TRBV6-2 or TRBV6-3 and TRBJ1-4; D perhaps matches TRBD1 (5 bases). Germline CDR1 reads MNHEY; CDR2 reads SVGEGT. The CDR3 is made up of 17 amino acids. V shed 5 bases and J shed 0 bases, with 16 bases lying between them. The CDR3 reads CASSPSRTRSTNEKLFF. The CDR3 DNA reads as TGTGCCAGCAGTCCCTCTAGGACACGTTCAACTAATGAAAAACTGTTTTTT.

This chain connects TRBV11-2 to TRBJ2-7; no clear D. The V end was cut by 7 bases, the J end by 0 bases, with 13 bases between. CDR3 length equals 14 residues. Per the germline V gene, CDR1 is SGHAT and CDR2 is FQNNGV. CDR3 bases: TGTGCCAGCACCTACGAGTTTGGCTCCTACGAGCAGTACTTC. It specifies CASTYEFGSYEQYF.

This chain joins TRBV25-1 and TRBJ2-5; TRBD2 matches 8 bases. CDR3 length: 15 amino acids. The germline gives CDR1 MGHDK, CDR2 SYGVNS. V shed 5 bases and J 0 bases; nucleotides not matched to a gene: 5. The CDR3 bases are TGTGCCAGCAGTCGACGGGGGGGATACCAAGAGACCCAGTACTTC. This sequence encodes CASSRRGGYQETQYF.

This clone appeared a few times. The gene calls are TRBV6-5 and TRBJ1-5, with D hard to call. The CDR3 loop spans 15 amino acids. Germline-derived CDR1 and CDR2 are MNHEY and SVGAGI. V dropped 2 bases and J dropped 2 bases, with 10 bases sitting between them. CDR3 nucleotide sequence: TGTGCCAGCAGTTACGAAGTGCGGGGCAATCAGCCCCAGCATTTT. Its protein is CASSYEVRGNQPQHF.

The V gene is TRBV3-1 (or the pseudogene TRBV3-2), the J gene TRBJ2-7; 10 nucleotides agree with TRBD2. Germline trimming cut 6 bases from V and 2 bases from J; bases unmatched to any gene: 10. The CDR3 is made up of 16 amino acids. Germline CDR1 and CDR2: LGHDT and YNNKEL (reference sequence). CDR3 sequence (DNA): TGTGCCAGCAGTACGACTAGCGGGCATAACCCCTACGAGCAGTACTTC. This translates into CASSTTSGHNPYEQYF.

The chain joins TRBV15 to TRBJ1-6; no definite D call. V shed 0 bases and J shed 7 bases, with 10 bases lying between them. The CDR3 covers 15 residues. CDR1 is LNHNV, CDR2 YYDKDF, per germline (reference sequence). The CDR3 DNA is TGTGCCACCAGCAGAGATGGCCTCGAAAATTCACCCCTCCACTTT. It codes for CATSRDGLENSPLHF.

The genes are TRBV6-5 and TRBJ2-3, with D hard to call. Deletions cut 4 bases from V and 1 base from J, with 12 bases between. Looked up from germline, CDR1 is MNHEY and CDR2 is SVGAGI. This CDR3 is built from 15 residues. This CDR3 is CASSFQALGTDTQYF. The CDR3 DNA sequence: TGTGCCAGCAGTTTCCAGGCCCTCGGCACAGATACGCAGTATTTT.

This clone has a single count. This sequence joins TRBV6-6 and TRBJ2-7; 8 positions agree with TRBD2. Germline loops: CDR1 MNHNY, CDR2 SVGAGI (reference sequence). V lost 6 bases to trimming and J lost 5 bases; unmatched junction nucleotides: 6. The CDR3 totals 13 residues. CDR3 residues: CASRPRGAHEQYF. CDR3 coding DNA: TGTGCCAGCAGGCCGCGGGGGGCCCACGAGCAGTACTTC.

The chain recombines TRBV5-6 with TRBJ1-4; D gene uncertain. Germline CDR1 SGHDT, CDR2 YYEEEE. The CDR3 consists of 14 residues. Trimming cost V 1 base and J 4 bases, with 8 bases left between them. This CDR3 reads CASSLRQNNEKLFF. CDR3 DNA: TGTGCCAGCAGCTTGCGTCAGAATAATGAAAAACTGTTTTTT.

V is TRBV9 and J is TRBJ2-7; D remains ambiguous. CDR1 SGDLS and CDR2 YYNGEE come from the germline V gene. The CDR3 contains 15 residues. V dropped 0 bases and J dropped 1 base, with 11 bases sitting between them. This CDR3 is CASSVDVAHSYEQYF. In DNA, the CDR3 is TGTGCCAGCAGCGTAGACGTGGCCCATTCCTACGAGCAGTACTTC. Full variable domain (outside the CDR3, taken from reference TRBV9 and TRBJ2-7): DSGVTQTPKHLITATGQRVTLRCSPRSGDLSVYWYQQSLDQGLQFLIQYYNGEERAKGNILERFSAQQFPDLHSELNLSSLELGDSALYFCASSVDVAHSYEQYFGPGTRLTVT.

This clone appeared once. The CDR3 spells CAISESIGQSSGNTIYF. The CDR3 DNA follows: TGTGCCATCAGTGAGTCCATAGGACAGTCGTCTGGAAACACCATATATTTT. The chain has TRBV10-3 and TRBJ1-3; tentatively, D is TRBD1 (6 bases). This CDR3 has 17 amino acids. Germline loops: CDR1 ENHRY, CDR2 SYGVKD. With 0 bases removed from V and 1 base from J, the gap between germline ends came to 13 bases.

CDR3 DNA: TGTGCCAGCAGTTTGGGACTAGCGGGGGATCCCTACGAGCAGTACTTC. This encodes CASSLGLAGDPYEQYF. The chain combines TRBV27 with TRBJ2-7; 14 nucleotides align to TRBD2. The germline CDR1 and CDR2 sequences are MNHEY and SMNVEV (reference sequence). The ends lost 3 bases at V and 2 bases at J; junction bases unmatched: 3. The CDR3 covers 16 residues.

This clone has just a few counts. The chain couples TRBV20-1 to TRBJ2-7; D gene uncertain. Trimming removed 3 bases from V and 0 bases from J, with 15 bases in between. The V gene's germline CDR1 is DFQATT and CDR2 SNEGSKA (reference sequence). CDR3 length equals 15 residues. CDR3: CSASAQSPSSYEQYF. CDR3 nucleotide sequence: TGCAGTGCTAGTGCACAGAGTCCAAGCTCCTACGAGCAGTACTTC.

This clone was observed a few times. Other DNA sequences in this specimen translate into the identical CDR3. The chain links TRBV27 to TRBJ2-7; tentatively, D is TRBD2 (5 bases). The ends were cut back, 3 bases at V and 3 bases at J, with 9 bases in the middle. The germline V gene encodes CDR1 MNHEY and CDR2 SMNVEV (reference sequence). The CDR3 has 13 amino acids. CDR3 protein: CASSFSRGYEQYF. Written as DNA, the CDR3 is TGTGCCAGCAGTTTCTCTCGGGGCTACGAGCAGTACTTC.

The gene calls are TRBV3-1 (or the pseudogene TRBV3-2) and TRBJ2-1; D is unresolved. Trimming left V 3 bases short and J 4 bases short, with 4 bases between. The germline CDR1 and CDR2 sequences are LGHDT and YNNKEL (reference sequence). The CDR3 contains 12 residues. DNA of the CDR3: TGTGCCAGCAGCCAGCGTTACAATGAGCAGTTCTTC. It translates to CASSQRYNEQFF.

The table lists this clone with a few counts. V is TRBV10-3 and J is TRBJ1-1, with a possible D match to TRBD1 (5 bases). Trimming took off 10 bases at V and 1 base at J, with 13 bases between the two ends. This CDR3 spans 13 amino acids. Germline-derived CDR1 and CDR2 are ENHRY and SYGVKD. CDR3: CATNPGQNTEAFF. The CDR3 DNA follows: TGTGCCACCAACCCTGGACAGAACACTGAAGCTTTCTTT.

V is TRBV7-6 and J is TRBJ2-1, with a possible D match to TRBD2 (5 bases). Germline assignment: CDR1 SGHVS and CDR2 FNYEAQ. With 4 bases removed from V and 8 bases from J, the gap between germline ends came to 15 bases. CDR3 length: 14 amino acids. DNA of the CDR3: TGTGCCAGCAGCTACGGACTCGTACAAGATGAGCAGTTCTTC. Its protein is CASSYGLVQDEQFF.

Worth noting for this clone: Other DNA sequences in this sample translate to the same CDR3. This chain links TRBV6-1 with TRBJ1-1; perhaps TRBD1 as D (5 bases). Germline assignment: CDR1 MNHNS and CDR2 SASEGT. The CDR3 is 14 residues long. The V end was cut by 3 bases, the J end by 0 bases, with 8 bases between. CDR3 nucleotides: TGTGCCAGCAGTGATCGGGGGATGAACACTGAAGCTTTCTTT. This translates into CASSDRGMNTEAFF.

The table lists this clone with a count of one. The rearrangement links TRBV9 to TRBJ1-3; 7 bases are a match to TRBD1. Losses at the gene ends were 2 bases for V and 8 bases for J; bases not matched to a gene: 10. CDR1 and CDR2 from the germline V gene are SGDLS and YYNGEE. The CDR3 consists of 15 residues. CDR3 bases: TGTGCCAGCAGCGTTGGTACAGGGGAAAGAGACACCATATATTTT. As protein: CASSVGTGERDTIYF.

J is TRBJ2-1 and V is TRBV15; D possibly corresponds to TRBD1 (6 bases). The length of the CDR3 is 13 residues. V was shortened by 6 bases and J by 4 bases, with 10 bases between the two germline ends. CDR1 is LNHNV and CDR2 is YYDKDF in the germline V gene (reference sequence). In nucleotides, the CDR3 is TGTGCCACCAGGGGGGCAGCGTACAATGAGCAGTTCTTC. Protein sequence: CATRGAAYNEQFF.

The V and J genes are TRBV28 and TRBJ1-3; D may be TRBD1 (6 bases). Germline CDR1 reads MDHEN; CDR2 reads SYDVKM. V was clipped by 6 bases and J by 0 bases, with 9 bases between them. This CDR3 is built from 14 residues. The CDR3 is CASSQTGSGNTIYF. The CDR3 nucleotides are TGTGCCAGCAGCCAGACAGGCTCTGGAAACACCATATATTTT.

This chain joins TRBV30 and TRBJ1-2, with TRBD1 matching over 7 bases. The CDR3 has 14 residues. V gave up 1 base and J gave up 6 bases; unmatched junction bases: 8. Germline loops: CDR1 GTSNPN, CDR2 SVGIG (reference sequence). CDR3 nucleotide sequence: TGTGCCTGGAGTGCCGGGACAGTGGGGGATGGCTACACCTTC. Amino acids: CAWSAGTVGDGYTF.

The chain is built from TRBV3-1 (or the pseudogene TRBV3-2) and TRBJ2-7; D is perhaps TRBD1 (6 bases). Per germline, CDR1 LGHDT and CDR2 YNNKEL (reference sequence). This CDR3 region has 14 residues. V gave up 1 base and J gave up 4 bases, with 11 bases separating them. CDR3 in amino acids: CASSQARGGYEQYF. The DNA for the CDR3 is TGTGCCAGCAGCCAAGCGAGAGGGGGTTACGAGCAGTACTTC.

The chain combines TRBV28 with TRBJ2-1, with D uncertain. CDR1 and CDR2 (germline): MDHEN, SYDVKM. The CDR3 is made up of 14 amino acids. V was shortened by 6 bases and J by 2 bases, with 11 bases between the two germline ends. CDR3 sequence reads: CASRLESPYNEQFF. CDR3 nucleotide sequence: TGTGCCAGCAGGTTGGAGTCCCCCTACAATGAGCAGTTCTTC. The full variable domain, with the rest looked up from reference TRBV28 and TRBJ2-1, is DVKVTQSSRYLVKRTGEKVFLECVQDMDHENMFWYRQDPGLGLRLIYFSYDVKMKEKGDIPEGYSVSREKKERFSLILESASTNQTSMYLCASRLESPYNEQFFGPGTRLTVL.